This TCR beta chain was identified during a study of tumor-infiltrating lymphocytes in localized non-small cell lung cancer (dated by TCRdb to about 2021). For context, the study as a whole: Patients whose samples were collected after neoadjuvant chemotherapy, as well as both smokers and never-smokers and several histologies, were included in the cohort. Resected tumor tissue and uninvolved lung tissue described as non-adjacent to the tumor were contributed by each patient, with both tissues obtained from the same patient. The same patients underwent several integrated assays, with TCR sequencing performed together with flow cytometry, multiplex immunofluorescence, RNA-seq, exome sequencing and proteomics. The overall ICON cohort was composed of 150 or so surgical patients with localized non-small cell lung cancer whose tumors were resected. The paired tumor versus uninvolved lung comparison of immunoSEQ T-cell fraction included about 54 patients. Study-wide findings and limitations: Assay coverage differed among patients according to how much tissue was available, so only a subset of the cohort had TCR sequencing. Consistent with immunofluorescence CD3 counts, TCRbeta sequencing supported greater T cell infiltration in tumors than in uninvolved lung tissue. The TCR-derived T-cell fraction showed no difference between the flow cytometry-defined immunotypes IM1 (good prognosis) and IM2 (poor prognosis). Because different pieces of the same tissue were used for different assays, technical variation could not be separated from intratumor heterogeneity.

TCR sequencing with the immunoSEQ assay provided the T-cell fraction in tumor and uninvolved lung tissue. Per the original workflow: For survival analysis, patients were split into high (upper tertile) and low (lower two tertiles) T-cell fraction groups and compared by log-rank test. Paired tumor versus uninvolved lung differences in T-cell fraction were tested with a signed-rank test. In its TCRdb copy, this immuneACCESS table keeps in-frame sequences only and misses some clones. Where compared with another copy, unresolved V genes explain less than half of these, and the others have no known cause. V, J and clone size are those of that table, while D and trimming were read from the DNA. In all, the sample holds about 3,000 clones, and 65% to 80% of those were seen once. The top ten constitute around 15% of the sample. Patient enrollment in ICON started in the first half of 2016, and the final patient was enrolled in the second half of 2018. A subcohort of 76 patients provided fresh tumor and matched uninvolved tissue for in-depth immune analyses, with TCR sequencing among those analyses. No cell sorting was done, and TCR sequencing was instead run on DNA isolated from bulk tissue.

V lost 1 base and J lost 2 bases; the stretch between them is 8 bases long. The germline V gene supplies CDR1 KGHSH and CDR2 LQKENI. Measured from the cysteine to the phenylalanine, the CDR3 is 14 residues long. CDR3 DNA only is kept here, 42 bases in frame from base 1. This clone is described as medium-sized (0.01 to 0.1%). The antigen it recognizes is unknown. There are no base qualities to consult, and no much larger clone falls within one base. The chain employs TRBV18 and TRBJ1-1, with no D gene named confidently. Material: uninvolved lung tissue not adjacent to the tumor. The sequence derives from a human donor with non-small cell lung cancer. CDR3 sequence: CASSPLPGNTEAFF. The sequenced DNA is TGTGCCAGCTCACCACTCCCAGGAAACACTGAAGCTTTCTTT.